The 7 T cell receptor beta chains below all came from one sample that was sequenced in a study of control samples from healthy donors and cancer patients. Method: immunoSEQ multiplex PCR; TCRdb's copy keeps in-frame clones and lacks some. The sample has 140,000 to 150,000 clones; 80% to 95% are singletons. The sample taken for sequencing was blood. The receptors shown here come from a man aged 18 to 29 in good health.

V and J are TRBV21-1 and TRBJ1-1; no check of the table's D call, TRBD1, against the DNA was made. TRBV21-1 is annotated as a pseudogene. This CDR3 has 14 amino acids. Here the CDR3 reads CASSRRQGSTEAFF. CDR3 bases: TGTGCCAGCAGCAGAAGACAGGGGAGCACTGAAGCTTTCTTT.

The V gene is TRBV20-1, the J gene TRBJ1-1, with D possibly matching TRBD1 (5 bases). CDR1 is DFQATT, CDR2 SNEGSKA, per germline (reference sequence). V was trimmed by 3 bases and J by 6 bases, leaving 8 bases between them. This CDR3 has 11 residues. The CDR3 bases are TGCAGTGCTAGTGGGGCGGCTGAAGCTTTCTTT. Translation gives CSASGAAEAFF.

The genes are TRBV6-5 and TRBJ1-2; TRBD1 might be the D (6 bases). V lost 7 bases, J lost 4 bases, and 16 bases lay in between. The length of the CDR3 is 14 residues. The V gene's germline CDR1 is MNHEY and CDR2 SVGAGI. CDR3 amino acids: CASTPTGGAYGYTF. CDR3 nucleotides: TGTGCCAGCACACCTACCGGGGGGGCCTATGGCTACACCTTC.

This clone was detected only once. The CDR3: CASSGGTVNVYEQYF. The DNA for the CDR3 is TGCGCCAGCAGCGGGGGGACAGTAAACGTCTACGAGCAGTACTTC. The chain combines TRBV5-1 with TRBJ2-7; D is possibly TRBD1 (7 bases). In germline, CDR1 is SGHRS, CDR2 YFSETQ. The CDR3 is 15 residues long. V was trimmed by 4 bases and J by 3 bases, leaving 17 bases between them.

V gene TRBV3-1 (or the pseudogene TRBV3-2) combines with J gene TRBJ2-6; D is unresolved. CDR1 LGHDT and CDR2 YNNKEL come from the germline V gene (reference sequence). This CDR3 spans 14 amino acids. Trimming left V 4 bases short and J 1 base short, with 5 bases between. This CDR3 reads CASSLISGANVLTF. DNA for the CDR3: TGTGCCAGCAGCCTTATATCTGGGGCCAACGTCCTGACTTTC.

The V and J genes are TRBV28 and TRBJ2-7; 8 positions match TRBD2. Germline lookup yields CDR1 MDHEN and CDR2 SYDVKM. Trimming took 4 bases from V and 2 from J; bases not matched to a gene: 7. The CDR3 is 15 residues long. The CDR3 reads CASSSSSGGPYEQYF. CDR3 in DNA: TGTGCCAGCAGTTCTTCCTCGGGGGGGCCCTACGAGCAGTACTTC.

The chain links TRBV2 to TRBJ2-7, with D perhaps given as TRBD1 or TRBD2 (5 bases each). V was clipped by 7 bases and J by 6 bases, with 16 bases between them. Germline V gene data show CDR1 as SNHLY and CDR2 as FYNNEI. The CDR3 length is 13 residues. This CDR3 is CASTGLRTGEQYF. DNA for the CDR3: TGTGCCAGCACTGGACTCCGCACAGGCGAGCAGTACTTC.